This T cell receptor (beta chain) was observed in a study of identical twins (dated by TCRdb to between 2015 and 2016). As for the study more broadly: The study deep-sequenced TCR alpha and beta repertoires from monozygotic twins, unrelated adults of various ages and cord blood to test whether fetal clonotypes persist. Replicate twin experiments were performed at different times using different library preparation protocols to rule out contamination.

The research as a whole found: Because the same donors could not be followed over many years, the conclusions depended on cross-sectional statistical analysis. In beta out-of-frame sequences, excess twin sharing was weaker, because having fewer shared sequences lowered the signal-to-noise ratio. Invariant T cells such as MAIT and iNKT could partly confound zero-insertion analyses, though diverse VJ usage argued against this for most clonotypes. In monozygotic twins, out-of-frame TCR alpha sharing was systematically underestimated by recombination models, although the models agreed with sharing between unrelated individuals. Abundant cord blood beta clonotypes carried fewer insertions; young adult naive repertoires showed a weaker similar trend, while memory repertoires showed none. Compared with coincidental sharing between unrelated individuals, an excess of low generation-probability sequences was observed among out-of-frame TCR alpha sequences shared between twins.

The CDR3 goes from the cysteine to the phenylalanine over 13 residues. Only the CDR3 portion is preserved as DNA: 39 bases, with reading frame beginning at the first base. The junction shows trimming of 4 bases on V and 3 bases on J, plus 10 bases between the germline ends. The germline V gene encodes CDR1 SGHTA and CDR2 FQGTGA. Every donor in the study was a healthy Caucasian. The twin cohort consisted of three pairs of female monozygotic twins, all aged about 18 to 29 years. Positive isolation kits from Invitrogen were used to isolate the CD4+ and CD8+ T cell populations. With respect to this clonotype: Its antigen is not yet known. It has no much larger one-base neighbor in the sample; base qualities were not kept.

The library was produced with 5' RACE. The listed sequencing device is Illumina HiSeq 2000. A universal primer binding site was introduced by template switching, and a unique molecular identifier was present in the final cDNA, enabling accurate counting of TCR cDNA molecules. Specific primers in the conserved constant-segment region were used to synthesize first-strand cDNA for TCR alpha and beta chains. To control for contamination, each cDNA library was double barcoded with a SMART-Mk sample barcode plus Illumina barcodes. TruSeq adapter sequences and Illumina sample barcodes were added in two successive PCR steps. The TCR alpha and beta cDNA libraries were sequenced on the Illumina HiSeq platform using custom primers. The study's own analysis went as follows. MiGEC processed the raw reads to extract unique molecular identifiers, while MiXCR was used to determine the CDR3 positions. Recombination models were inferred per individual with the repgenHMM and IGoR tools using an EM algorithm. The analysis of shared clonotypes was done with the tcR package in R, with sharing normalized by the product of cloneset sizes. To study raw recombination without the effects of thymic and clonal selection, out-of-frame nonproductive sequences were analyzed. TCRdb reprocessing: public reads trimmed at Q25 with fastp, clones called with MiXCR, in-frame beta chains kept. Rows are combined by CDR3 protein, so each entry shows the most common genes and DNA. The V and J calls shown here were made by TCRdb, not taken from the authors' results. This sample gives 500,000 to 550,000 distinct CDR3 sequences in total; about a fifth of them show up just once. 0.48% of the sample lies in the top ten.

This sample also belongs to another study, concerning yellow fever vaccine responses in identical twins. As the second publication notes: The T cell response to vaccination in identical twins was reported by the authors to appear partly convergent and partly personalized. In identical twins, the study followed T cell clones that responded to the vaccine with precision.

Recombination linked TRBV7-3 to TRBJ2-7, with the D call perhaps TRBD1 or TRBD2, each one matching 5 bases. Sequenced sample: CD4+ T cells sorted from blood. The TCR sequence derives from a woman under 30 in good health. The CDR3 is CASSSGTDYEQYF. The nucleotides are TGTGCCAGCAGCTCCGGGACGGACTACGAGCAGTACTTC.